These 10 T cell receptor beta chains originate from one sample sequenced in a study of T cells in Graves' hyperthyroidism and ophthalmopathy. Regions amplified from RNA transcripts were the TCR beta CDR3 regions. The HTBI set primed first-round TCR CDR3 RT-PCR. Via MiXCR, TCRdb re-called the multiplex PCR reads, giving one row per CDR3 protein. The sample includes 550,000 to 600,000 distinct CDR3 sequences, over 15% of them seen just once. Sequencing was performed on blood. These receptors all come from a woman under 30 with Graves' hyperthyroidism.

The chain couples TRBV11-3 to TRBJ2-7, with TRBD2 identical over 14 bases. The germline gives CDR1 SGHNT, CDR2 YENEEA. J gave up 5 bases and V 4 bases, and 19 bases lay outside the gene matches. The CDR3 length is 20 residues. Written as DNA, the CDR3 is TGTGCCAGCAGCTCCCCCTGGGGGACTAGCGGGAGACTTCCCCTGAACGAGCAGTACTTC. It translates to CASSSPWGTSGRLPLNEQYF.

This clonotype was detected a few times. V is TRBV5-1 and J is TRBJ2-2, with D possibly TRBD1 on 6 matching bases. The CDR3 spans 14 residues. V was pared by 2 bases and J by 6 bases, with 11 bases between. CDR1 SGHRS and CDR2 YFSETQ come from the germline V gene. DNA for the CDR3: TGCGCCAGCAGCTTCCAGGGGTTCCCCGGGGAGCTGTTTTTT. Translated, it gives CASSFQGFPGELFF.

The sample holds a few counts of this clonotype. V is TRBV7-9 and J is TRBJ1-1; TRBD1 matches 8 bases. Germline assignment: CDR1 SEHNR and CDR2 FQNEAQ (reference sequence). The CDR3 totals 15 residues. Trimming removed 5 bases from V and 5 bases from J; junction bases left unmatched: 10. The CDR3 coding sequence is TGTGCCAGCAGCCTACAGGGGGGGATTTCGACTGAAGCTTTCTTT. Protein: CASSLQGGISTEAFF.

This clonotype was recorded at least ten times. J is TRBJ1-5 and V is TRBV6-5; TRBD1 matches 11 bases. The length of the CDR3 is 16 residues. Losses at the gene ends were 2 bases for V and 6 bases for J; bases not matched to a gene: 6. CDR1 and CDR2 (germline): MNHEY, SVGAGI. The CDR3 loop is CASSYQKGQGGQPQHF. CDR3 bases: TGTGCCAGCAGTTACCAAAAGGGACAGGGGGGTCAGCCCCAGCATTTT.

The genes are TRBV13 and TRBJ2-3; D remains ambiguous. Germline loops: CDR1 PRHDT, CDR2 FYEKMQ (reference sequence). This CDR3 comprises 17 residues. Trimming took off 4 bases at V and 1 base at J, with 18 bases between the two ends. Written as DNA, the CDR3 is TGTGCCAGCAGCTCTTTTAAGGCCCGTGCGGGCACAGATACGCAGTATTTT. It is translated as CASSSFKARAGTDTQYF.

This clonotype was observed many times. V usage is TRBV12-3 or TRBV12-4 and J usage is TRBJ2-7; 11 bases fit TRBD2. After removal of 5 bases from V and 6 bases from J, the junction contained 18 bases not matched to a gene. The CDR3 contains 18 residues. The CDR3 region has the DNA TGTGCCAGCAGTCAGAGGCTAGCGGGAGGTTTTGGTAAGGGCGAGCAGTACTTC. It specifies CASSQRLAGGFGKGEQYF.

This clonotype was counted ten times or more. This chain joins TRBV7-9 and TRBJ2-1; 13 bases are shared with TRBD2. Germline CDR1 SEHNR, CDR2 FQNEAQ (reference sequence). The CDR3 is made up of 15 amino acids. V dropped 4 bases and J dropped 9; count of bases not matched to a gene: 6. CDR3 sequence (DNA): TGTGCCAGCAGCTCAACCGGGACTAGCGGGGTTGAGCAGTTCTTC. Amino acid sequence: CASSSTGTSGVEQFF.

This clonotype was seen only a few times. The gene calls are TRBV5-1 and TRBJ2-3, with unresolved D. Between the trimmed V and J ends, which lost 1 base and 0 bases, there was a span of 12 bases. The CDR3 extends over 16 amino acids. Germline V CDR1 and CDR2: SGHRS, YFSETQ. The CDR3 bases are TGCGCCAGCAGCTTGTACGGTTTAGGAAGCACAGATACGCAGTATTTT. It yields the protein CASSLYGLGSTDTQYF.

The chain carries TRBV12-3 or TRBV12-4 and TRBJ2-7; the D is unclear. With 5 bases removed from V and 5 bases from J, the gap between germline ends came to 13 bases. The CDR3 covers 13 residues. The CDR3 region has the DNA TGTGCCAGCAGTAGGAGAGATGTCGACGAGCAGTACTTC. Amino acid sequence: CASSRRDVDEQYF.

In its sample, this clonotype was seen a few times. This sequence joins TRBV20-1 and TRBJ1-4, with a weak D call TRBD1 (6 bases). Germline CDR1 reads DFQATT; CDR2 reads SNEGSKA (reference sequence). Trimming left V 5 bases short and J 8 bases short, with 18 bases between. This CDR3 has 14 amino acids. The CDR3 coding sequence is TGCAGTGCTCTAGATGGGGTGGACAGCGAAAAACTGTTTTTT. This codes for CSALDGVDSEKLFF.